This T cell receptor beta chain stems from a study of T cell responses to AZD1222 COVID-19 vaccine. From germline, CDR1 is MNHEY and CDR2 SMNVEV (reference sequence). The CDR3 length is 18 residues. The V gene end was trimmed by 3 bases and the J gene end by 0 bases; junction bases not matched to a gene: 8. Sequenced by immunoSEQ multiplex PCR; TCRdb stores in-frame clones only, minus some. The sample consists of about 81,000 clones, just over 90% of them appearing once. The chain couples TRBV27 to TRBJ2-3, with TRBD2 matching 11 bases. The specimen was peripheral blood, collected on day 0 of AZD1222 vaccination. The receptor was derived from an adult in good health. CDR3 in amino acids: CASSFLVAGGLSTDTQYF. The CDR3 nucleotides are TGTGCCAGCAGTTTTCTAGTAGCGGGAGGGCTCAGCACAGATACGCAGTATTTT.